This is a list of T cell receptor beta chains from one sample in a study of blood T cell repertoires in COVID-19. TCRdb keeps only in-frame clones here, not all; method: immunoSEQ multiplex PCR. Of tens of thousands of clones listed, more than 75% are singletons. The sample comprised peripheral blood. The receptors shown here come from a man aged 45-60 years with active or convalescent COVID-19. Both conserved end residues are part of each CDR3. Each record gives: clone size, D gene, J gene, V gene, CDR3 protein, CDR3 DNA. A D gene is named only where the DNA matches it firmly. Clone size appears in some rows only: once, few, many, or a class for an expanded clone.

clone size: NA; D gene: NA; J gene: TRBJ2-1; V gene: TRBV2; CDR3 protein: CASTNSLNNEQFF; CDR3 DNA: TGTGCCAGCACTAATTCCCTGAACAATGAGCAGTTCTTC
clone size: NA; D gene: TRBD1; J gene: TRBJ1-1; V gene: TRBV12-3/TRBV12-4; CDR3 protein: CAIRQGSTEAFF; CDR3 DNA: TGTGCCATAAGACAGGGGTCCACTGAAGCTTTCTTT
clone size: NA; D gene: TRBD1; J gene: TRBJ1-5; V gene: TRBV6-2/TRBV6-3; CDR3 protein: CASSRGTGNQPQHF; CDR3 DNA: TGTGCCAGCAGTAGGGGGACAGGGAATCAGCCCCAGCATTTT
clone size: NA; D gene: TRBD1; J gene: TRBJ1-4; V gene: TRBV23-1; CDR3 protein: CASSQSPGQGIGETNEKLFF; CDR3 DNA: TGCGCCAGCAGTCAAAGCCCGGGACAGGGGATTGGAGAAACTAATGAAAAACTGTTTTTT
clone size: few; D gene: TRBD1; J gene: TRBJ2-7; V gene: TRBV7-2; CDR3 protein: CASRLAGTGGTYEQYF; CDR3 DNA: TGTGCCAGCAGACTAGCCGGGACAGGGGGCACCTACGAGCAGTACTTC
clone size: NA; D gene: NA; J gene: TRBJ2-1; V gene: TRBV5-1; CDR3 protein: CASSAGGAQGEQFF; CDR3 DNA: TGCGCCAGCAGCGCCGGCGGGGCACAAGGTGAGCAGTTCTTC
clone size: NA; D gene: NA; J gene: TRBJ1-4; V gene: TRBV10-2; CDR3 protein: CASQKGRSEKLFF; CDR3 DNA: TGCGCTAGTCAGAAGGGGAGGAGTGAAAAACTGTTTTTT
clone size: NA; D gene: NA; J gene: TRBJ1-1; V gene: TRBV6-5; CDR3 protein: CASSPPDRYTEAFF; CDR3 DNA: TGTGCCAGCAGTCCCCCTGACAGGTACACTGAAGCTTTCTTT
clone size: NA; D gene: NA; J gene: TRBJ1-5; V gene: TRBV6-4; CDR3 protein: CASSDNDTYSNQPQHF; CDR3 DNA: TGTGCCAGCAGTGATAACGACACTTATAGCAATCAGCCCCAGCATTTT
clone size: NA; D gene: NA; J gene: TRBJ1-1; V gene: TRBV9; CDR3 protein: CASSQGSDTEAFF; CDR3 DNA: TGTGCCAGCAGCCAGGGGTCCGACACTGAAGCTTTCTTT
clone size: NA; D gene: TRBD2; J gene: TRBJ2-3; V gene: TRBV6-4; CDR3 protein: CASSGDYPSTDTQYF; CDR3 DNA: TGTGCCAGCAGTGGGGACTATCCCTCCACAGATACGCAGTATTTT
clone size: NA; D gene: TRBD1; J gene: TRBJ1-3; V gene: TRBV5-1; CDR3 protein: CASSLAGQQSGNTIYF; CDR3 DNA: TGCGCCAGCAGCTTGGCGGGACAGCAATCTGGAAACACCATATATTTT
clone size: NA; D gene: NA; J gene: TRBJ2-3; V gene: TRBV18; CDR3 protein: CASSPQEGTDTQYF; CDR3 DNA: TGTGCCAGCTCACCACAGGAGGGCACAGATACGCAGTATTTT
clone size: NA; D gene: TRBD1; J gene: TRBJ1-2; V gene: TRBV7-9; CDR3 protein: CASSFATGNHGYTF; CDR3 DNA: TGTGCCAGCAGCTTCGCGACAGGGAACCATGGCTACACCTTC
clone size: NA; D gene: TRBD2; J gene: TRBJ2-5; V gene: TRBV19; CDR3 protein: CASSPRRLAGSQETQYF; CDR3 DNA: TGTGCCAGTAGTCCCCGGAGACTAGCGGGGAGCCAAGAGACCCAGTACTTC
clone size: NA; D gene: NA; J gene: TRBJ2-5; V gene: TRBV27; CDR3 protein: CASSPDTSGLETQYF; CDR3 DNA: TGTGCCAGCAGTCCCGACACGTCTGGGCTAGAGACCCAGTACTTC
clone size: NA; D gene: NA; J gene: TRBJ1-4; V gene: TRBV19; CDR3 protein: CASSGTRNEKLFF; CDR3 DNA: TGTGCCAGTAGTGGTACTCGGAATGAAAAACTGTTTTTT
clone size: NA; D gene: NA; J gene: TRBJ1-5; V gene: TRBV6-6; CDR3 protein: CASSYQEDNQPQHF; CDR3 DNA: TGTGCCAGCAGTTACCAGGAGGACAATCAGCCCCAGCATTTT
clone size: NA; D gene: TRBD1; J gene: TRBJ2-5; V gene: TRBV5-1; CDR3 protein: CASALQGANQETQYF; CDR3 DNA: TGCGCCAGCGCGCTACAGGGGGCGAACCAAGAGACCCAGTACTTC
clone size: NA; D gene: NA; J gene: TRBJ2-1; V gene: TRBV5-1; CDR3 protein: CASRPDSGEQFF; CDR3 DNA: TGCGCCAGCAGGCCTGATTCAGGTGAGCAGTTCTTC
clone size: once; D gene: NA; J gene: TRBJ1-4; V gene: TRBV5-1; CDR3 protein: CASSLSGDALTEKLFF; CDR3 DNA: TGCGCCAGCAGCTTGTCGGGGGATGCGTTAACTGAAAAACTGTTTTTT
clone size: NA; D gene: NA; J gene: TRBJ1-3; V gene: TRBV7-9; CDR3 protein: CASSSSRNTIYF; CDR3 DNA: TGTGCCAGCAGCTCCAGTAGAAACACCATATATTTT
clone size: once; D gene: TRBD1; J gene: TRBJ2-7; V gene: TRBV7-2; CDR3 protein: CASSTRTGWDEQYF; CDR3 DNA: TGTGCCAGCAGCACACGGACAGGGTGGGACGAGCAGTACTTC
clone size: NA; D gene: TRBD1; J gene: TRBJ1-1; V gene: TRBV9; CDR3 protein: CASSSRTGGMTEAFF; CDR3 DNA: TGTGCCAGCAGCAGTCGGACAGGGGGCATGACTGAAGCTTTCTTT
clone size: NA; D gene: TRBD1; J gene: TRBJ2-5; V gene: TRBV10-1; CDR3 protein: CASSEYRGFEETQYF; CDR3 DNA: TGCGCCAGCAGTGAGTACAGGGGTTTTGAAGAGACCCAGTACTTC
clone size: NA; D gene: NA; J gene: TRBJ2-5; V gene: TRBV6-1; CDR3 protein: CASSVPPQAFRETQYF; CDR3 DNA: TGTGCCAGCAGTGTCCCTCCTCAGGCGTTCCGAGAGACCCAGTACTTC
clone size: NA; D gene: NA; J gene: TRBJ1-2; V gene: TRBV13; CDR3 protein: CASSLFQVRGGYTF; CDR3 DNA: TGTGCCAGCAGCTTATTCCAGGTCCGTGGTGGCTACACCTTC
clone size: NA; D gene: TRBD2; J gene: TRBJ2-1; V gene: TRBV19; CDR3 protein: CASSGLAGGQYSYNEQFF; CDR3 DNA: TGTGCCAGTAGTGGGCTAGCGGGGGGGCAATACTCCTACAATGAGCAGTTCTTC
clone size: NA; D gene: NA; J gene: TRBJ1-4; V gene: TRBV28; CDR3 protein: CASSSAGGGHEKLFF; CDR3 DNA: TGTGCCAGCAGTTCCGCGGGAGGGGGGCATGAAAAACTGTTTTTT
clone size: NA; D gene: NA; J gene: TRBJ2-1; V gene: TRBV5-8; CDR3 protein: CASSLSVEGWYEQFF; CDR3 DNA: TGTGCCAGCAGCTTAAGTGTGGAGGGATGGTATGAGCAGTTCTTC
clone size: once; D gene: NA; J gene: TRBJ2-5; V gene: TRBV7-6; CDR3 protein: CASSLSLGSGVETQYF; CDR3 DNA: TGTGCCAGCAGCTTAAGTCTCGGGTCAGGGGTAGAGACCCAGTACTTC
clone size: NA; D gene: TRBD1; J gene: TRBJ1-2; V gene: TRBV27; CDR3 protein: CASSKDRGFSYTF; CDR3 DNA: TGTGCCAGCAGTAAAGACAGGGGGTTCAGCTACACCTTC
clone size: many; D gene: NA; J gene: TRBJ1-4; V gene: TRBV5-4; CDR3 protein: CASSLGGSSLLANEKLFF; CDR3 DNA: TGTGCCAGCAGCTTGGGAGGGAGTTCGCTATTAGCTAATGAAAAACTGTTTTTT
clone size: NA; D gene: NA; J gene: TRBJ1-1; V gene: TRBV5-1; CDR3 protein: CASSSGQNTEAFF; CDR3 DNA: TGCGCCAGCAGCTCAGGGCAGAACACTGAAGCTTTCTTT
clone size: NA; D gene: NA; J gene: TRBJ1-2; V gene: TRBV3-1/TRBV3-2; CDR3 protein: CASSQAVNYGYTF; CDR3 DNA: TGTGCCAGCAGCCAAGCCGTCAACTATGGCTACACCTTC
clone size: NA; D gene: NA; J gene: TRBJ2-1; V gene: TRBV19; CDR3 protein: CASSISGGDYNEQFF; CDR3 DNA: TGTGCCAGTAGTATTTCCGGGGGTGACTACAATGAGCAGTTCTTC
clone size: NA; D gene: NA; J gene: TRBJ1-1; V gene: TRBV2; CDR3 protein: CASSEALRGAEAFF; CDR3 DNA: TGTGCCAGCAGTGAAGCGCTACGGGGGGCGGAAGCTTTCTTT
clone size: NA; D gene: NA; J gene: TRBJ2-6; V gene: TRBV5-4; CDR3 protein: CASRGATSGANVLTF; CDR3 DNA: TGTGCCAGCAGAGGGGCTACCTCTGGGGCCAACGTCCTGACTTTC
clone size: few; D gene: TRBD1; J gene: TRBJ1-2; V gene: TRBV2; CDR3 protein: CASSVAGGGYTF; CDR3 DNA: TGTGCCAGCAGTGTGGCAGGGGGGGGCTACACCTTC
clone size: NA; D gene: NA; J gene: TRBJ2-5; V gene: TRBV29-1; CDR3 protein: CSVELKTGRETQYF; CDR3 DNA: TGCAGCGTTGAACTAAAGACAGGGAGGGAGACCCAGTACTTC